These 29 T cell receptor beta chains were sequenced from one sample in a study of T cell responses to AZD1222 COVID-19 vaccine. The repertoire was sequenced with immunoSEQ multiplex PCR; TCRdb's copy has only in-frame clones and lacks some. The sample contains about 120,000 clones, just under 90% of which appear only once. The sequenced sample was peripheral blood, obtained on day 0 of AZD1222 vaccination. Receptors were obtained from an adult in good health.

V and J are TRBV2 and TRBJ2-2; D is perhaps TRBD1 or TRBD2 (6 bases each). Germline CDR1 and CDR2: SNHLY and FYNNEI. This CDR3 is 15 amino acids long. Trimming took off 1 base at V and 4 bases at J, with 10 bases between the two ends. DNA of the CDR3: TGTGCCAGCAGTGAAGGGGGGGCGGGCACCGGGGAGCTGTTTTTT. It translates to CASSEGGAGTGELFF. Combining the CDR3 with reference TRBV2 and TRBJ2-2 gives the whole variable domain EPEVTQTPSHQVTQMGQEVILRCVPISNHLYFYWYRQILGQKVEFLVSFYNNEISEKSEIFDDQFSVERPDGSNFTLKIRSTKLEDSAMYFCASSEGGAGTGELFFGEGSRLTVL.

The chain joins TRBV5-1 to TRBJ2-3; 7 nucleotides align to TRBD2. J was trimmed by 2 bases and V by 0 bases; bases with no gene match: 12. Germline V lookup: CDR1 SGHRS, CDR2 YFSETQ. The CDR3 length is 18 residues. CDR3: CASSLGQPGTTYTDTQYF. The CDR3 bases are TGCGCCAGCAGCTTGGGACAACCCGGGACTACATACACAGATACGCAGTATTTT.

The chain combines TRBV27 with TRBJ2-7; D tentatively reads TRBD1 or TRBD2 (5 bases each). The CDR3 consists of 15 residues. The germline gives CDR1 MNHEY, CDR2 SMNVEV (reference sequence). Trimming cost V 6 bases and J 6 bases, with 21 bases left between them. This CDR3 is CASRQIGAGLSEQYF. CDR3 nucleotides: TGTGCCAGCAGGCAGATCGGGGCTGGTCTCTCCGAGCAGTACTTC.

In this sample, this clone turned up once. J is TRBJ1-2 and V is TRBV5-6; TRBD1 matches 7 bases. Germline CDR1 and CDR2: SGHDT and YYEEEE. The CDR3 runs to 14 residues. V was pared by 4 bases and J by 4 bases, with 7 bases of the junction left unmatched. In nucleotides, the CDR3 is TGTGCCAGCAGCCTCCCCAACAGGGGCTATGGCTACACCTTC. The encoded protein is CASSLPNRGYGYTF.

CDR3 region: CASYKYLGLVSEQFF. The CDR3 DNA reads as TGTGCCAGCTACAAATATCTGGGACTAGTCAGTGAGCAGTTCTTC. V and J are TRBV6-5 and TRBJ2-1; TRBD2 agrees at 8 bases. Per germline, CDR1 MNHEY and CDR2 SVGAGI. The CDR3 runs to 15 residues. Trimming took 8 bases from V and 9 from J; bases not matched to a gene: 15.

CDR3 DNA: TGTGCCAGCAGCCGGGACAGCAATCAGCCCCAGCATTTT. It codes for CASSRDSNQPQHF. This chain connects TRBV7-2 to TRBJ1-5; tentatively, D is TRBD1 (5 bases). V was cut by 5 bases and J by 1 base, with 6 bases left in between. Germline loops: CDR1 SGHTA, CDR2 FQGNSA. The CDR3 sequence is 13 residues long.

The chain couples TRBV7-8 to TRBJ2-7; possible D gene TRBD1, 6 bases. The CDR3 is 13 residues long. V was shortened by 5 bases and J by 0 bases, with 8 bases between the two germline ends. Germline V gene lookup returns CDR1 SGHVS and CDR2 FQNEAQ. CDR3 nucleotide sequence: TGTGCCAGCAGCCGGACAGACTCCTACGAGCAGTACTTC. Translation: CASSRTDSYEQYF.

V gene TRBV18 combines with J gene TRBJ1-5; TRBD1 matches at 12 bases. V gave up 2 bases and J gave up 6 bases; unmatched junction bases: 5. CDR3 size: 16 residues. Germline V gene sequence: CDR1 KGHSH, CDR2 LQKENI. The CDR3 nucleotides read TGTGCCAGCTCACCATCGGGACAGGGGGCGGCTCAGCCCCAGCATTTT. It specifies CASSPSGQGAAQPQHF.

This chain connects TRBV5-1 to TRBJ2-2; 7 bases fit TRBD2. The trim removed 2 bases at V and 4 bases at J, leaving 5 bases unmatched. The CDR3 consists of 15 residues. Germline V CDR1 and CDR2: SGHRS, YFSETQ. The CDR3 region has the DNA TGCGCCAGCAGCTTTAGCGGGTATGGCACCGGGGAGCTGTTTTTT. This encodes CASSFSGYGTGELFF.

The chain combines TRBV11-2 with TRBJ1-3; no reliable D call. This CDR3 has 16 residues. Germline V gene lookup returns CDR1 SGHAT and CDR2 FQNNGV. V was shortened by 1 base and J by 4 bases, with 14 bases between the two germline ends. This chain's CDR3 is CASSLGVGVTGNTIYF. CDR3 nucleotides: TGTGCCAGCAGCTTAGGGGTCGGGGTAACAGGAAACACCATATATTTT. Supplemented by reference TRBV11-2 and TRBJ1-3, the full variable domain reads EAGVAQSPRYKIIEKRQSVAFWCNPISGHATLYWYQQILGQGPKLLIQFQNNGVVDDSQLPKDRFSAERLKGVDSTLKIQPAKLEDSAVYLCASSLGVGVTGNTIYFGEGSWLTVV.

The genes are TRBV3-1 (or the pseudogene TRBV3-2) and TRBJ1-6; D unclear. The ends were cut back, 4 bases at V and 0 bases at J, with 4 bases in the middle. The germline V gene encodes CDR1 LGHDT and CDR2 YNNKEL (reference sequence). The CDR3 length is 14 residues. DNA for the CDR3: TGTGCCAGCAGCCTTAGCTCCTATAATTCACCCCTCCACTTT. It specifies CASSLSSYNSPLHF.

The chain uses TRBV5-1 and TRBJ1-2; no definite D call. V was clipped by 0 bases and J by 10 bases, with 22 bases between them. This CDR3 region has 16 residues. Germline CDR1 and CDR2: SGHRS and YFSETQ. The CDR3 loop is CASSLGGSSSTFIYTF. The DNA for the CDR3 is TGCGCCAGCAGCTTGGGAGGGAGTTCCTCAACATTCATCTACACCTTC. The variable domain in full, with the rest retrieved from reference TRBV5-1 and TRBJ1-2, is KAGVTQTPRYLIKTRGQQVTLSCSPISGHRSVSWYQQTPGQGLQFLFEYFSETQRNKGNFPGRFSGRQFSNSRSEMNVSTLELGDSALYLCASSLGGSSSTFIYTFGSGTRLTVV.

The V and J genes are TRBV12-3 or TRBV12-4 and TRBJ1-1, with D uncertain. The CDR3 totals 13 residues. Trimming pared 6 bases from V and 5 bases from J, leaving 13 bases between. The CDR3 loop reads CASRLVLSTEAFF. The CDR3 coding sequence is TGTGCCAGCAGACTTGTTTTATCGACTGAAGCTTTCTTT.

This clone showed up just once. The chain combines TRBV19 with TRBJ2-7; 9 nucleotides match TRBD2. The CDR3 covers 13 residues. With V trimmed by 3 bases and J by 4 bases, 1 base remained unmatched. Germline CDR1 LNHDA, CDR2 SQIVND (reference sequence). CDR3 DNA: TGTGCCAGTAGTATCCTAGCGGGGTACGAGCAGTACTTC. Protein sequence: CASSILAGYEQYF.

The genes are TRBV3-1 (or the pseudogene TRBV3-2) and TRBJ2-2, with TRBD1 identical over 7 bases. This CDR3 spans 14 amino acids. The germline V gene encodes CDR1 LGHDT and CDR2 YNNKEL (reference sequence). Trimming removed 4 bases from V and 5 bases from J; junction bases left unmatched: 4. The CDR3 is CASSLRQGTGELFF. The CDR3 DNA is TGTGCCAGCAGCCTTAGACAGGGTACCGGGGAGCTGTTTTTT.

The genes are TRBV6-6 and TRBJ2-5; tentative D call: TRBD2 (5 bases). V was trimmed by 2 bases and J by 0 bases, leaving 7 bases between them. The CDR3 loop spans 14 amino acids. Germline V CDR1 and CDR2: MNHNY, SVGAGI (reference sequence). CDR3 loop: CASSYIGDQETQYF. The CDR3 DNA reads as TGTGCCAGCAGTTACATCGGGGACCAAGAGACCCAGTACTTC.

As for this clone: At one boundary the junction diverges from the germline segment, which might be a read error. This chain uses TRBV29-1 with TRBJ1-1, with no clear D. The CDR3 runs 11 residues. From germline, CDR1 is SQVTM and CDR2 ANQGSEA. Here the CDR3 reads CGVTQNTEAFF. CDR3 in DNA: TGCGGCGTAACACAGAACACTGAAGCTTTCTTT.

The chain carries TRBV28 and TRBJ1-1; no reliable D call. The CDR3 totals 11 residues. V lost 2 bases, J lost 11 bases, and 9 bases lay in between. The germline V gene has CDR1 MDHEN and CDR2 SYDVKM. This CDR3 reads CASSLRLEAFF. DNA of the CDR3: TGTGCCAGCAGTTTAAGATTAGAGGCTTTCTTT.

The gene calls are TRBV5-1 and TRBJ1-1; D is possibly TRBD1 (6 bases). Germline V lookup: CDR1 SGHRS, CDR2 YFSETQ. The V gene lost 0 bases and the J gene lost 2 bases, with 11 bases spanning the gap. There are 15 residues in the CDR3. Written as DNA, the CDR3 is TGCGCCAGCAGCTTGGTCCCAGGGGCAAACACTGAAGCTTTCTTT. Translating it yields CASSLVPGANTEAFF.

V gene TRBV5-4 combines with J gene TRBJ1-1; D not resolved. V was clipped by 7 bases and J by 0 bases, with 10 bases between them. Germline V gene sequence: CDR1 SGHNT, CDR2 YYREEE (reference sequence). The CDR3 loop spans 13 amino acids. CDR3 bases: TGTGCCAGCGGTTACCAGATGAACACTGAAGCTTTCTTT. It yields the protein CASGYQMNTEAFF. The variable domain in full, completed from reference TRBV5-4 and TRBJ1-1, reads ETGVTQSPTHLIKTRGQQVTLRCSSQSGHNTVSWYQQALGQGPQFIFQYYREEENGRGNFPPRFSGLQFPNYSSELNVNALELDDSALYLCASGYQMNTEAFFGQGTRLTVV.

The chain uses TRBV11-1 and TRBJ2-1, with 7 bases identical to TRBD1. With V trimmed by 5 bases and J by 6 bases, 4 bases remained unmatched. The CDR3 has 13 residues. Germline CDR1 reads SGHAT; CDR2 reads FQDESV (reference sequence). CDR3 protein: CASSTRQGNEQFF. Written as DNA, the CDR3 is TGTGCCAGCAGCACCAGACAGGGCAATGAGCAGTTCTTC. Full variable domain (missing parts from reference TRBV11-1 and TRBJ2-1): EAEVAQSPRYKITEKSQAVAFWCDPISGHATLYWYRQILGQGPELLVQFQDESVVDDSQLPKDRFSAERLKGVDSTLKIQPAELGDSAMYLCASSTRQGNEQFFGPGTRLTVL.

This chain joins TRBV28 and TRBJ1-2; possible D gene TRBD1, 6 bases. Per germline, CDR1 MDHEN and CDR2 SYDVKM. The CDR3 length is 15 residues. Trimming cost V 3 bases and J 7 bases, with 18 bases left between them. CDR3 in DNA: TGTGCCAGCAGTTTTATGGGGGGCGCAGCTGTTGGCTACACCTTC. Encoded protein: CASSFMGGAAVGYTF.

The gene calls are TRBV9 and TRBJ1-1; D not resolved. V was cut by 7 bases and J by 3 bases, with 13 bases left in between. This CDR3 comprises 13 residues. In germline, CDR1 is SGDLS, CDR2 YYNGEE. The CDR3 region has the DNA TGTGCCAGCCAGAGGGAGCCAGACACTGAAGCTTTCTTT. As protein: CASQREPDTEAFF.

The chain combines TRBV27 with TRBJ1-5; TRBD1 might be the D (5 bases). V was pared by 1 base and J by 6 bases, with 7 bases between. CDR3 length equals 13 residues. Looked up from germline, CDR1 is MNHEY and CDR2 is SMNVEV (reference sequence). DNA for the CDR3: TGTGCCAGCAGTTTATGGGGGGGTCAGCCCCAGCATTTT. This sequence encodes CASSLWGGQPQHF.

Written as DNA, the CDR3 is TGTGCCAGCAGCTCACCGGGACGGCCAAGGGCAGAGACCCAGTACTTC. Protein product: CASSSPGRPRAETQYF. V usage is TRBV5-6 and J usage is TRBJ2-5; either TRBD1 or TRBD2 may supply D (5 bases each). There are 16 residues in the CDR3. The ends were cut back, 3 bases at V and 4 bases at J, with 19 bases in the middle. Germline V gene sequence: CDR1 SGHDT, CDR2 YYEEEE.

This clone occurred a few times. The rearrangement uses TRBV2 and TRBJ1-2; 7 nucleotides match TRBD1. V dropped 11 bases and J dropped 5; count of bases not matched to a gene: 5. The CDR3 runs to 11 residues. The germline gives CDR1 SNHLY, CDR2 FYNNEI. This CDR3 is CADEGAYGYTF. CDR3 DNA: TGTGCCGATGAGGGGGCTTATGGCTACACCTTC.

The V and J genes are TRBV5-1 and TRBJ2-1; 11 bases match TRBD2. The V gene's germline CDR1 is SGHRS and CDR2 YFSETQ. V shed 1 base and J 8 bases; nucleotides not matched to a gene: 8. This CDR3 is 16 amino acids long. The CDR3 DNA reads TGCGCCAGCAGCTTGTCTCTAGCGGGAGGAGTGGATGAGCAGTTCTTC. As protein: CASSLSLAGGVDEQFF.

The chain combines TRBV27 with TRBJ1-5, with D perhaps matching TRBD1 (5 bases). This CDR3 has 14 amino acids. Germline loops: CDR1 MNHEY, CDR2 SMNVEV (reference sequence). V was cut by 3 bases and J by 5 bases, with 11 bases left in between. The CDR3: CASSFLGVDQPQHF. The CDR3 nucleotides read TGTGCCAGCAGTTTTTTAGGGGTCGATCAGCCCCAGCATTTT.

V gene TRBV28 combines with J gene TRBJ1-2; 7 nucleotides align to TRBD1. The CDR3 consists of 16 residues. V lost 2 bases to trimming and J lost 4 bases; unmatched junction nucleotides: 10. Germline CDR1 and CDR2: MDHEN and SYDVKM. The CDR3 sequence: CASSLQMKGGGYGYTF. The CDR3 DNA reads TGTGCCAGCAGTTTACAGATGAAAGGGGGCGGCTATGGCTACACCTTC.